Below are 29 T cell receptor beta chains sequenced from a single sample in a study of shared clonotypes between healthy human individuals. Sequencing was performed with immunoSEQ multiplex PCR; in TCRdb, only in-frame clones are kept and a portion is missing. The sample records some 680,000 clones, roughly 73% being singletons. Material: memory CD4+ T cells sorted from blood. As for subset: CD45RA-negative fraction. The receptors derive from a woman aged 25 to 39 in good health.

J is TRBJ2-3 and V is TRBV5-1; the match to TRBD1 covers 7 bases. Trimming at V came to 0 bases and at J to 4 bases, leaving 5 bases not matched to a gene. There are 15 residues in the CDR3. Looked up from germline, CDR1 is SGHRS and CDR2 is YFSETQ. CDR3 nucleotide sequence: TGCGCCAGCAGCTTGGGAACAGGGGCCGCAGATACGCAGTATTTT. This gives the protein CASSLGTGAADTQYF.

This clone was detected once. Other DNA sequences from this sample encode an identical CDR3 as well. V gene TRBV6-1 combines with J gene TRBJ2-3; 16 bases map to TRBD2. Germline lookup yields CDR1 MNHNS and CDR2 SASEGT. Trimming cost V 6 bases and J 4 bases; bases outside gene matches: 1. CDR3 size: 15 residues. CDR3 protein: CASRGTSGRADTQYF. In DNA, the CDR3 is TGTGCCAGCAGAGGGACTAGCGGGAGGGCAGATACGCAGTATTTT.

This sequence joins TRBV10-1 and TRBJ2-2, with 7 bases that match TRBD1. Germline V gene data show CDR1 as WNHNN and CDR2 as SYGVQD (reference sequence). V lost 0 bases, J lost 7 bases, and 2 bases stayed unmatched. The CDR3 has 14 residues. CDR3 coding DNA: TGCGCCAGCAGTGAGTCGACAGGGTACGGGGAGCTGTTTTTT. Translated: CASSESTGYGELFF.

The genes are TRBV5-4 and TRBJ2-3; D is undetermined. Trimming stripped 10 bases from V and 1 base from J, with 16 bases between. The CDR3 spans 14 residues. CDR1 is SGHNT, CDR2 YYREEE, per germline (reference sequence). CDR3 region: CAGKGSSGTDTQYF. The CDR3 coding sequence is TGTGCCGGAAAAGGAAGTTCAGGCACAGATACGCAGTATTTT.

The chain carries TRBV5-1 and TRBJ1-1; no definite D call. V was trimmed by 4 bases and J by 5 bases, leaving 12 bases between them. The CDR3 runs 13 residues. Germline V lookup: CDR1 SGHRS, CDR2 YFSETQ. Here the CDR3 reads CASSRGLGTEAFF. CDR3 bases: TGCGCCAGCAGCCGAGGCTTGGGAACTGAAGCTTTCTTT.

This clone has more than one count but fewer than ten. Given a far larger clone just one base away, this is likely a sequencing read error. V gene TRBV6-5 combines with J gene TRBJ1-1; tentatively, D is TRBD1 (6 bases). Germline lookup yields CDR1 MNHEY and CDR2 SVGAGI. The CDR3 contains 13 residues. Trimming cost V 6 bases and J 1 base, with 9 bases left between them. The CDR3 here is CASSPTGNTEAFF. The CDR3 DNA reads as TGTGCCAGCAGCCCGACAGGGAACACTGAAGCTTTCTTT.

The rearrangement joins TRBV6-5 to TRBJ2-2; 13 nucleotides align to TRBD2. J gave up 5 bases and V 2 bases, and 2 bases lay outside the gene matches. Germline CDR1 reads MNHEY; CDR2 reads SVGAGI. There are 16 residues in the CDR3. The CDR3 is CASSYTLAGGTGELFF. Here the CDR3 DNA reads TGTGCCAGCAGTTACACACTAGCGGGAGGGACCGGGGAGCTGTTTTTT.

The table lists this clone with many counts. The same CDR3 arises from other DNA sequences in this sample as well. The chain carries TRBV6-1 and TRBJ1-5; D unresolved. Trimming shortened V by 0 bases and J by 0 bases, and 6 bases separated the two germline ends. Germline CDR1 MNHNS, CDR2 SASEGT. The CDR3 consists of 15 residues. The CDR3 protein is CASSEATVSNQPQHF. The CDR3 coding sequence is TGTGCCAGCAGTGAAGCCACAGTTAGCAATCAGCCCCAGCATTTT.

In regard to this clone: Other DNA variants within this sample encode the same CDR3. This rearrangement joins TRBV30 to TRBJ1-2; D is undetermined. CDR3 length: 11 amino acids. Per germline, CDR1 GTSNPN and CDR2 SVGIG (reference sequence). The V end was cut by 2 bases, the J end by 4 bases, with 5 bases between. The CDR3 loop reads CAWSTGYGYTF. In DNA, the CDR3 is TGTGCCTGGAGTACTGGCTATGGCTACACCTTC.

The J gene is TRBJ2-7, the V gene TRBV7-9; 7 nucleotides agree with TRBD1. J lost 3 bases, V lost 5 bases, and 7 bases had no gene match. The CDR3 consists of 14 residues. The germline CDR1 and CDR2 sequences are SEHNR and FQNEAQ (reference sequence). CDR3 residues: CASSPRGQDYEQYF. CDR3 DNA: TGTGCCAGCAGCCCTAGGGGGCAGGACTACGAGCAGTACTTC.

At least ten counts were recorded for this clone. The chain has TRBV7-9 and TRBJ1-2; weak D call: TRBD1 (5 bases). With 4 bases removed from V and 6 bases from J, the gap between germline ends came to 9 bases. Germline CDR1 and CDR2: SEHNR and FQNEAQ (reference sequence). This CDR3 spans 12 amino acids. The CDR3 loop is CASSWGVDGYTF. For the CDR3, the DNA is TGTGCCAGCAGCTGGGGGGTCGATGGCTACACCTTC.

V is TRBV4-1 and J is TRBJ2-1, with 9 nucleotides matching TRBD2. This CDR3 has 15 residues. Trimming at V came to 6 bases and at J to 9 bases, leaving 12 bases not matched to a gene. Germline-derived CDR1 and CDR2 are MGHRA and YSYEKL. For the CDR3, the DNA is TGCGCCAGCAGGCCCGGGACTAGCATGGCTAGTGAGCAGTTCTTC. Amino acids: CASRPGTSMASEQFF.

This clone is a singleton in its sample. A read error is possible here, since a much larger clone lies one base away. Other DNA variants within this sample encode the same CDR3. The V and J genes are TRBV30 and TRBJ2-7; D unresolved. Germline-derived CDR1 and CDR2 are GTSNPN and SVGIG (reference sequence). The CDR3 runs 11 residues. Trimming left V 2 bases short and J 3 bases short, with 5 bases between. Written as DNA, the CDR3 is TGTGCCTGGAGTTTGAACTACGAGCAGTACTTC. Translation: CAWSLNYEQYF.

In this sample, this clone turned up a few times. The same CDR3 also results from other DNA sequences found in this sample. The chain combines TRBV6-6 with TRBJ1-4, with D hard to call. Germline V CDR1 and CDR2: MNHNY, SVGAGI (reference sequence). The ends were cut back, 6 bases at V and 0 bases at J, with 5 bases in the middle. The CDR3 length is 13 residues. The CDR3 region has the DNA TGTGCCAGCAGCAGATCAACTAATGAAAAACTGTTTTTT. The encoded protein is CASSRSTNEKLFF.

The rearrangement uses TRBV5-1 and TRBJ2-2; D unclear. The CDR3 has 12 residues. Germline CDR1 and CDR2: SGHRS and YFSETQ. Trimming shortened V by 0 bases and J by 6 bases, and 3 bases separated the two germline ends. Here the CDR3 DNA reads TGCGCCAGCAGCTTGGCGGCCGGGGAGCTGTTTTTT. This sequence encodes CASSLAAGELFF.

This clone was detected only once. This sequence joins TRBV7-3 and TRBJ2-7; 11 nucleotides align to TRBD2. Germline-derived CDR1 and CDR2 are SGHTA and FQGTGA. The CDR3 totals 15 residues. J was trimmed by 7 bases and V by 4 bases; bases with no gene match: 9. DNA of the CDR3: TGTGCCAGCAGCTCTGCACTAGCGGGAGTGCGGGAGCAGTACTTC. Its protein product is CASSSALAGVREQYF.

The chain couples TRBV2 to TRBJ1-1; no firm D call. Trimming took 9 bases from V and 3 from J, leaving 14 bases between them. The CDR3 runs to 13 residues. Germline-derived CDR1 and CDR2 are SNHLY and FYNNEI. The CDR3 spells CASSKGWDTEAFF. The CDR3 nucleotides are TGTGCCAGTTCAAAGGGATGGGACACTGAAGCTTTCTTT. The full variable domain, completed using reference TRBV2 and TRBJ1-1, is EPEVTQTPSHQVTQMGQEVILRCVPISNHLYFYWYRQILGQKVEFLVSFYNNEISEKSEIFDDQFSVERPDGSNFTLKIRSTKLEDSAMYFCASSKGWDTEAFFGQGTRLTVV.

The chain carries TRBV6-1 and TRBJ2-5, with 7 bases fitting TRBD1. Trimming cost V 2 bases and J 5 bases; bases outside gene matches: 8. CDR3 length: 15 residues. CDR1 is MNHNS and CDR2 is SASEGT in the germline V gene. Written as DNA, the CDR3 is TGTGCCAGCAGTGAAAGGGGGCCTGCTTTGGAGACCCAGTACTTC. This gives the protein CASSERGPALETQYF.

This sequence joins TRBV4-1 and TRBJ2-3, with TRBD1 matching 8 bases. With 2 bases clipped from V and 4 bases from J, the junction kept 2 bases outside the gene matches. Germline V gives CDR1 MGHRA, CDR2 YSYEKL. CDR3 length: 14 amino acids. The CDR3: CASSQPDRADTQYF. The CDR3 DNA sequence: TGCGCCAGCAGCCAACCGGACAGGGCAGATACGCAGTATTTT.

A word on this clone: Other DNA sequences of this sample code for an identical CDR3. The DNA for the CDR3 is TGCGCCAGCAGTTCTAGTGGTGGCAATCAGCCCCAGCATTTT. Protein sequence: CASSSSGGNQPQHF. This chain uses TRBV5-1 with TRBJ1-5; D gene uncertain. The CDR3 runs 14 residues. Deletions cut 5 bases from V and 2 bases from J, with 11 bases between. CDR1 is SGHRS, CDR2 YFSETQ, per germline.

Of note for this clone: The sample carries other DNA sequences with the same CDR3. The gene calls are TRBV29-1 and TRBJ1-3; TRBD1 is a possible D gene (5 bases). This CDR3 contains 12 residues. V dropped 6 bases and J dropped 2 bases, with 8 bases sitting between them. Germline lookup yields CDR1 SQVTM and CDR2 ANQGSEA. The CDR3 region is CSVVGAGNTIYF. As DNA, the CDR3 is TGCAGCGTGGTAGGGGCTGGAAACACCATATATTTT.

This clone showed up just a few times. The chain is built from TRBV10-2 and TRBJ1-5; no reliable D call. Germline V CDR1 and CDR2: WSHSY, SAAADI. Trimming pared 3 bases from V and 1 base from J, leaving 10 bases between. The CDR3 totals 15 residues. The CDR3 protein is CASSDWGVSNQPQHF. CDR3 DNA: TGCGCCAGCAGTGATTGGGGAGTCAGCAATCAGCCCCAGCATTTT.

The chain is built from TRBV4-1 and TRBJ2-3, with unresolved D. The CDR3 sequence is 16 residues long. The V end lost 3 bases, the J end lost 1 base, and 14 bases lay between the germline ends. Germline loops: CDR1 MGHRA, CDR2 YSYEKL. CDR3 sequence: CASSQTATLGTDTQYF. CDR3 DNA: TGCGCCAGCAGCCAGACGGCTACCCTGGGCACAGATACGCAGTATTTT.

Notes on this clone: The sample contains more than one DNA sequence encoding this CDR3. J is TRBJ2-7 and V is TRBV5-1; 11 bases are shared with TRBD1. The CDR3 contains 14 residues. CDR1 SGHRS and CDR2 YFSETQ come from the germline V gene. The trim removed 4 bases at V and 6 bases at J, leaving 6 bases unmatched. The CDR3 nucleotides read TGCGCCAGCAGCCCCGGGACAGGGGGACTCGAGCAGTACTTC. This sequence encodes CASSPGTGGLEQYF.

The CDR3 reads CASRGGSFSYEQYF. CDR3 DNA: TGTGCCTCGAGGGGGGGCTCTTTTTCTTACGAGCAGTACTTC. The chain uses TRBV28 and TRBJ2-7; a weak D match, TRBD2 (7 bases). The length of the CDR3 is 14 residues. V shed 11 bases and J shed 4 bases, with 21 bases lying between them. Germline CDR1 MDHEN, CDR2 SYDVKM.

The rearrangement links TRBV19 to TRBJ2-2; maybe TRBD2 (7 bases). Trimming took 8 bases from V and 5 from J, leaving 15 bases between them. This CDR3 has 14 residues. Germline lookup yields CDR1 LNHDA and CDR2 SQIVND (reference sequence). This chain's CDR3 is CASLKGGGTGELFF. CDR3 DNA sequence: TGTGCCAGTTTAAAGGGGGGAGGGACCGGGGAGCTGTTTTTT.

This clone was picked up a small number of times. The CDR3 bases are TGTGCCAGCAGCGCCAGGGGGACTAGCGGGGTTGCAGATACGCAGTATTTT. Protein product: CASSARGTSGVADTQYF. The chain couples TRBV9 to TRBJ2-3; 13 nucleotides agree with TRBD2. V trimming: 3 bases; J trimming: 4 bases; junction bases outside the gene matches: 8. This CDR3 region has 17 residues. Germline values: CDR1 SGDLS, CDR2 YYNGEE.

V is TRBV4-2 and J is TRBJ1-5, with 7 bases matching TRBD1. V dropped 2 bases and J dropped 2; count of bases not matched to a gene: 6. This CDR3 is 16 amino acids long. Germline CDR1 reads LGHNA; CDR2 reads YNFKEQ. The CDR3 coding sequence is TGTGCCAGCAGCCAAATAACAGGGGAAGGCAATCAGCCCCAGCATTTT. Translation: CASSQITGEGNQPQHF.

The chain carries TRBV5-1 and TRBJ2-5; 13 bases are a match to TRBD2. CDR3 length: 16 amino acids. The trim removed 1 base at V and 4 bases at J, leaving 4 bases unmatched. Germline V gives CDR1 SGHRS, CDR2 YFSETQ. CDR3 residues: CASSLWTSGSSETQYF. In DNA, the CDR3 is TGCGCCAGCAGCTTGTGGACTAGCGGGAGTTCAGAGACCCAGTACTTC.